This T cell receptor beta chain was observed in a study of shared clonotypes between healthy human individuals. The overall study: A donor's plate count was three for CD4 naive and three for CD4 memory; CD8 naive had two and CD8 memory one. The study's findings and limits: What rarefaction showed was incomplete sorted-subset sequencing despite large depth. Naive subsets, compared against memory subsets, generally had larger estimated richness values.

Naive-designated CD8 cells lacked CD45RO, were positively enriched for CCR7, and omitted terminally differentiated effector memory CD45RA+ cells. Researchers divided each subset's genomic DNA evenly across several immunoSEQ plates. Only in-frame clones appear in the TCRdb table, and some are missing; sequencing was by immunoSEQ multiplex PCR. The sample records almost 700,000 clones, 92% being singletons. This clone was seen once. The target antigen is unknown. Trimming took off 6 bases at V and 2 bases at J, with 18 bases between the two ends. The germline CDR1 and CDR2 sequences are MRHNA and SNTAGT. This CDR3 is 16 amino acids long.

The receptor was derived from a young man in good health. Input material: naive CD8+ T cells sorted from blood. This sequence joins TRBV6-4 and TRBJ2-3; D is possibly TRBD2 (5 bases). CDR3 protein: CASSPTPEESTDTQYF. The DNA of the CDR3 is TGTGCCAGCAGCCCCACCCCGGAGGAATCCACAGATACGCAGTATTTT.